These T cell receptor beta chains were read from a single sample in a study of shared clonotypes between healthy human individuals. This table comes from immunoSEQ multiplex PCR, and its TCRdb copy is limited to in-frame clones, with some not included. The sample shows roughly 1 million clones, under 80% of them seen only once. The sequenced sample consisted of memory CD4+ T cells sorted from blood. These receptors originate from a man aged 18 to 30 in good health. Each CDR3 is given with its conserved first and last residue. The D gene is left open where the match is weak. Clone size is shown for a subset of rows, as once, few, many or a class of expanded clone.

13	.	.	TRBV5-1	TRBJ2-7	CASSLLGAYEQYF	TGCGCCAGCAGCTTACTAGGAGCCTACGAGCAGTACTTC
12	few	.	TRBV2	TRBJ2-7	CASSVGIYEQYF	TGTGCCAGCAGTGTTGGGATCTACGAGCAGTACTTC
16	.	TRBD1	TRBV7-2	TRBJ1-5	CASSLALLQGSQPQHF	TGTGCCAGCAGCTTAGCTTTATTACAGGGGAGTCAGCCCCAGCATTTT
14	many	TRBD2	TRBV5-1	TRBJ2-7	CASSSTSGGYEQYF	TGCGCCAGCAGCTCCACTAGCGGGGGGTACGAGCAGTACTTC
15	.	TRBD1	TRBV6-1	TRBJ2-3	CASCPTGVHTDTQYF	TGTGCCAGCTGTCCGACAGGGGTTCACACAGATACGCAGTATTTT
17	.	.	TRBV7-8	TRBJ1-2	CASSLLLEGPDNYGYTF	TGTGCCAGCAGCTTACTTTTAGAGGGACCAGATAACTATGGCTACACCTTC
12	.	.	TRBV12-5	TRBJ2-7	CASGPGHHEQYF	TGTGCTAGTGGCCCCGGACACCACGAGCAGTACTTC
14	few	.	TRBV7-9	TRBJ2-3	CASSLEGITDTQYF	TGTGCCAGCAGCTTAGAGGGAATCACAGATACGCAGTATTTT
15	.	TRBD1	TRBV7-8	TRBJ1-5	CASSQGTGEYQPQHF	TGTGCCAGCAGCCAGGGGACAGGGGAGTATCAGCCCCAGCATTTT
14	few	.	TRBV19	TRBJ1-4	CASSIGGVSEKLFF	TGTGCCAGTAGTATTGGGGGTGTTAGTGAAAAACTGTTTTTT
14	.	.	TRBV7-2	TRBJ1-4	CASSLGATNEKLFF	TGTGCCAGCAGCTTAGGGGCAACTAATGAAAAACTGTTTTTT
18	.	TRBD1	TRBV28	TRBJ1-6	CASSFGDLRGTSNSPLHF	TGTGCCAGCAGTTTCGGGGACCTCAGGGGGACTTCGAATTCACCCCTCCACTTT
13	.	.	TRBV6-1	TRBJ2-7	CASSVNRAYEQYF	TGTGCCAGCAGTGTTAACAGGGCCTACGAGCAGTACTTC
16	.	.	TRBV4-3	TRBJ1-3	CASSQGATSTGNTIYF	TGCGCCAGCAGCCAGGGCGCCACCAGTACTGGAAACACCATATATTTT
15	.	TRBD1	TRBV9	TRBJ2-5	CASTRRGLFSETQYF	TGTGCCAGCACCCGTAGGGGGCTCTTCTCGGAGACCCAGTACTTC
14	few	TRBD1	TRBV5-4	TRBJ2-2	CASSLQGRTGELFF	TGTGCCAGCAGTTTACAGGGGCGGACCGGGGAGCTGTTTTTT
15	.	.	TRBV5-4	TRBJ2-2	CASSTGGQRTGELFF	TGTGCCAGCAGCACCGGGGGACAGCGCACCGGGGAGCTGTTTTTT
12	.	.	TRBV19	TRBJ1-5	CASGDGNQPQHF	TGTGCCAGCGGGGACGGCAATCAGCCCCAGCATTTT
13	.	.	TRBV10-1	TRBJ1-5	CASSGEGNQPQHF	TGCGCCAGCAGTGGTGAGGGCAATCAGCCCCAGCATTTT
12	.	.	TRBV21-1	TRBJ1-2	CASSKVRGGYTF	TGTGCCAGCAGCAAAGTTAGAGGCGGCTACACCTTC
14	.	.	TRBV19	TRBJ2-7	CASSIGVSSYEQYF	TGTGCCAGTAGTATTGGGGTATCGTCCTACGAGCAGTACTTC
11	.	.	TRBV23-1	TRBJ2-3	CASSSGDTQYF	TGCGCCAGCTCTAGTGGGGATACGCAGTATTTT
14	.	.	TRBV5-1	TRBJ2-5	CASSLGPSGETQYF	TGCGCCAGCAGCTTGGGGCCCTCTGGGGAGACCCAGTACTTC
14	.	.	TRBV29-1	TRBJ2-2	CSAARDSLAGELFF	TGCAGCGCCGCCCGGGACTCCCTCGCCGGGGAGCTGTTTTTT
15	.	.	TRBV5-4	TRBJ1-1	CASSPAKTESTEAFF	TGTGCCAGCAGCCCGGCGAAAACGGAGAGCACTGAAGCTTTCTTT
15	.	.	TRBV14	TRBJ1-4	CASSQVSGLGGKLFF	TGTGCCAGCAGCCAAGTATCGGGACTCGGGGGAAAACTGTTTTTT
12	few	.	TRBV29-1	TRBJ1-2	CSVVIFPYGYTF	TGCAGCGTTGTTATCTTTCCCTATGGCTACACCTTC
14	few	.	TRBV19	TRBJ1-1	CASSMKAQNTEAFF	TGTGCCAGTAGTATGAAGGCACAAAACACTGAAGCTTTCTTT
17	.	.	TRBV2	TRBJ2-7	CASRYIAPSSVPYEQYF	TGTGCCAGCAGGTACATCGCCCCGTCTAGCGTTCCCTACGAGCAGTACTTC
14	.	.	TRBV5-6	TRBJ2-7	CASRPPGPNVEQYF	TGTGCCAGCAGACCTCCAGGGCCAAACGTCGAGCAGTACTTC